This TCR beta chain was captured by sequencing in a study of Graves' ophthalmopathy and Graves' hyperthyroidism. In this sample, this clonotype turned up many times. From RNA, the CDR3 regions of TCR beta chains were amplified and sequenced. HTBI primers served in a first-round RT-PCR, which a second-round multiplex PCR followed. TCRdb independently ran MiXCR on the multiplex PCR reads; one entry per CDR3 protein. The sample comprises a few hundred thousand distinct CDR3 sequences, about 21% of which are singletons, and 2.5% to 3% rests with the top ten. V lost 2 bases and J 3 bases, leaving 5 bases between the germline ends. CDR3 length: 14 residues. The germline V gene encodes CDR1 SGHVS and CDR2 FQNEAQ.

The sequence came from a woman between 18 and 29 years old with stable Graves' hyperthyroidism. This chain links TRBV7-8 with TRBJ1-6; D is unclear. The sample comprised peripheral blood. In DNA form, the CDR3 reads TGTGCCAGCAGCTTAAACGGCTATAATTCACCCCTCCACTTT. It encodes CASSLNGYNSPLHF.